This is a list of T cell receptor beta chains from one sample in a study of breast tumors, draining lymph nodes, adjacent tissues. TCRdb itself ran the multiplex PCR reads through MiXCR, one entry per CDR3 protein. Among 290,000 or so distinct CDR3 sequences, 30% to 35% were seen once, and the ten largest hold 0.85% to 1.2%. The sequenced material came from axillary lymph node tissue. The source of these receptors is a female donor with breast cancer. Some clones in this sample may be carry-over from other donors' samples. Each CDR3 is given without its conserved first and last residue. The size entry is marked missing in some rows and otherwise reads once, few, many or a size class.

-,TRBJ1-1,TRBV10-3,ASSRQVGAF
many,TRBJ2-7,TRBV2,ASWSESTYEQY
-,TRBJ2-7,TRBV7-2,ASSSAGLAGGEQY
-,TRBJ1-2,TRBV5-6,ASSQGQGFIYGYT
many,TRBJ2-3,TRBV4-2,ASSQDPRKRDPSSTDTQY
many,TRBJ2-5,TRBV5-8,ASSLQGAGETQY
many,TRBJ1-6,TRBV20-1,SAGLADDSPLH
-,TRBJ1-6,TRBV9,ASSVTAGGDNSPLH
-,TRBJ2-1,TRBV7-3,ANSSPSGGDVEQF
many,TRBJ1-3,TRBV20-1,SAQRQGERNTIY
many,TRBJ1-6,TRBV30,AGGQSPLH
many,TRBJ2-7,TRBV12-3/TRBV12-4,ASSLARGYEQY
-,TRBJ2-1,TRBV27,AGSWTVYGSYNEQF
-,TRBJ2-1,TRBV29-1,SIYLCSVEEVGPGEQF
few,TRBJ2-4,TRBV20-1,SAQREVAKNIQY
-,TRBJ2-6,TRBV9,ASRETGGSSGATVLT
many,TRBJ2-2,TRBV7-2,ASSSNGVHTGELF
few,TRBJ1-1,TRBV7-6,ASSKTENTEAF
many,TRBJ2-7,TRBV5-1,ASTPAAGSYEQY
many,TRBJ2-1,TRBV19,ASSIGPWDRGRNEQF
many,TRBJ1-5,TRBV5-5,ASSLRGAGNQPQH
-,TRBJ1-1,TRBV12-3/TRBV12-4,ASSLGDRGLLEAF
many,TRBJ2-1,TRBV20-1,SARALAGPSYNEQF